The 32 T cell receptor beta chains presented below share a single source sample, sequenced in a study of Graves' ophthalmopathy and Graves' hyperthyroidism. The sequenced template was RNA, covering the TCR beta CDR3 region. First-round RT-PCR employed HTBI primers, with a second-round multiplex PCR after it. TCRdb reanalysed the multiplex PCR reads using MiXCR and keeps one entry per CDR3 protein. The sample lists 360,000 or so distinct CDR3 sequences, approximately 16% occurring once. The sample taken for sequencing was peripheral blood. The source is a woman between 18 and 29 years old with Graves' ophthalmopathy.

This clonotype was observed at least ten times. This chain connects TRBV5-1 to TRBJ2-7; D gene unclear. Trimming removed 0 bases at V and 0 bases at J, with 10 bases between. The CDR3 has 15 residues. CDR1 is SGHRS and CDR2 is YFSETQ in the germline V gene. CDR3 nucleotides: TGCGCCAGCAGCTTGGATCCAGCCCTCTCCTACGAGCAGTACTTC. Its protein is CASSLDPALSYEQYF.

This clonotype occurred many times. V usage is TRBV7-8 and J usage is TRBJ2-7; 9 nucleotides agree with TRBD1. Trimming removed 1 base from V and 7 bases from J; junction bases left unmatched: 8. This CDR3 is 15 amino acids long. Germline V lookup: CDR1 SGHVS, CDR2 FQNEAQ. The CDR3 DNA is TGTGCCAGCAGCTTAGTGGGGGACAGGGTTTTTGAGCAGTACTTC. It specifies CASSLVGDRVFEQYF.

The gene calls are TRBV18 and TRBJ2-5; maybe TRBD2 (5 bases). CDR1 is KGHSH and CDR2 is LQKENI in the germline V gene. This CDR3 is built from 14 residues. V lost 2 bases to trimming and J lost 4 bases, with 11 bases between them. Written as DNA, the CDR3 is TGTGCCAGCTCACCAGAGCCCGGGATAGAGACCCAGTACTTC. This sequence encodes CASSPEPGIETQYF.

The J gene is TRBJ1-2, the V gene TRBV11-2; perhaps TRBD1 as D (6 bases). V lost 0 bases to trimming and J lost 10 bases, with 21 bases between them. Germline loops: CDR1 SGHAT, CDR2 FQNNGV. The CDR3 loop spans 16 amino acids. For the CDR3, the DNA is TGTGCCAGCAGCTTAGACCAAGGGGCCAGGGGTCTAGACTACACCTTC. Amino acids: CASSLDQGARGLDYTF.

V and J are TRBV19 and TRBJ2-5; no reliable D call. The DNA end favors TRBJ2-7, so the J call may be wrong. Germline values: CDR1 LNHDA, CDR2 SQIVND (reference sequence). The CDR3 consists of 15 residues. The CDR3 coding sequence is TGTGCCAGTAGTATCTATCGGACCAAATTCCACGAGCAGTACTTC. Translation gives CASSIYRTKFHEQYF.

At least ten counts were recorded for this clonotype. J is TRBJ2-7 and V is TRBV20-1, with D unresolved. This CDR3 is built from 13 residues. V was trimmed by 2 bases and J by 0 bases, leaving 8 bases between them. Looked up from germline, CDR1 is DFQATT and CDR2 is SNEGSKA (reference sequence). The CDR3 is CSARFLSSYEQYF. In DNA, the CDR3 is TGCAGTGCTAGATTCCTGAGCTCCTACGAGCAGTACTTC.

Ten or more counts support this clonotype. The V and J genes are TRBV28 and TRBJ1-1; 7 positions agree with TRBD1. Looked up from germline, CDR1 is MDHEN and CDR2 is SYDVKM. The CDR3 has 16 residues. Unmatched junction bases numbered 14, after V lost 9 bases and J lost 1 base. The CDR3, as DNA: TGTGCCAGTTCAGGGGGACCCCCAGGGACGAACACTGAAGCTTTCTTT. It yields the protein CASSGGPPGTNTEAFF. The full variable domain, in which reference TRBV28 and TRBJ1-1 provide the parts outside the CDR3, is DVKVTQSSRYLVKRTGEKVFLECVQDMDHENMFWYRQDPGLGLRLIYFSYDVKMKEKGDIPEGYSVSREKKERFSLILESASTNQTSMYLCASSGGPPGTNTEAFFGQGTRLTVV.

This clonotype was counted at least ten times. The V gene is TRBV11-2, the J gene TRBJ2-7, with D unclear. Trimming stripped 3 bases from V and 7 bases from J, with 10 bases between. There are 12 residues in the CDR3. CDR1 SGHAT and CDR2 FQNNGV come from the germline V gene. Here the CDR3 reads CASSFSLGEQYF. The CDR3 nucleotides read TGTGCCAGCAGCTTCTCCCTCGGGGAGCAGTACTTC.

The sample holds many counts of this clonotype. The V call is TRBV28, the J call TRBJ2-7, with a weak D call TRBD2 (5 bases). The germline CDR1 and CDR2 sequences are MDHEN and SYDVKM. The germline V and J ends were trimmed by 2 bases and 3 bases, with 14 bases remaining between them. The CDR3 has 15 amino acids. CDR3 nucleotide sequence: TGTGCCAGCAGTTTAATCGGAGAGGGCCTCTACGAGCAGTACTTC. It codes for CASSLIGEGLYEQYF.

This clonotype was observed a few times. CDR3 sequence: CASSYKHEAFF. The CDR3 DNA follows: TGTGCCAGCAGCTACAAGCATGAAGCTTTCTTT. The chain recombines TRBV6-2 or TRBV6-3 with TRBJ1-1; D remains ambiguous. The CDR3 spans 11 residues. Germline V gene data show CDR1 as MNHEY and CDR2 as SVGEGT. V was shortened by 6 bases and J by 7 bases, with 9 bases between the two germline ends.

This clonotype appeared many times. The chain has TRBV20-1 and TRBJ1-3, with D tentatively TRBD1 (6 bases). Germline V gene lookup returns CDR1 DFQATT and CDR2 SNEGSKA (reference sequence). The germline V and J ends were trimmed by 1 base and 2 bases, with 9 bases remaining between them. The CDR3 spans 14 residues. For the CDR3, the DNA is TGCAGTGCTAGAGGGACAGCAACTGGAAACACCATATATTTT. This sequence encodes CSARGTATGNTIYF.

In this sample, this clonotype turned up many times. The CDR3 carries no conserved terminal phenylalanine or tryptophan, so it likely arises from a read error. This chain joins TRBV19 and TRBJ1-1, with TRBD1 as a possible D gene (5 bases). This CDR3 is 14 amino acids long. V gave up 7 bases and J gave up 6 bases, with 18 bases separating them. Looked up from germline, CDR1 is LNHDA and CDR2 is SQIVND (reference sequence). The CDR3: CASKDQGLLAEAFL. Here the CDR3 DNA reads TGTGCCAGTAAAGACCAGGGATTACTCGCTGAAGCTTTCCTT.

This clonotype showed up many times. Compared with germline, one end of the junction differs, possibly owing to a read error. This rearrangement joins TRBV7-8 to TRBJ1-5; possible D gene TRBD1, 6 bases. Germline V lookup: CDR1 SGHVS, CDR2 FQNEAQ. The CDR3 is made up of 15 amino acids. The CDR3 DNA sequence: TGTGCCAGCAGCCCTACAGGGCTGGGCAATCAGCTCCAGCATTTT. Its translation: CASSPTGLGNQLQHF.

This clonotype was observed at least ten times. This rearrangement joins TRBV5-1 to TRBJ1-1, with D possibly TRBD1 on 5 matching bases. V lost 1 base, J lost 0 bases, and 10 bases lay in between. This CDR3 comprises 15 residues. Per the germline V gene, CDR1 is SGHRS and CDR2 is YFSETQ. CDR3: CASSLTGSLNTEAFF. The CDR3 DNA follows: TGCGCCAGCAGCTTGACAGGTAGCCTGAACACTGAAGCTTTCTTT.

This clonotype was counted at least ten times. CDR3 in amino acids: CASSLGQVMNTEAFF. The CDR3 DNA sequence: TGTGCCAGCAGCTTGGGACAGGTCATGAACACTGAAGCTTTCTTT. V and J are TRBV5-6 and TRBJ1-1; TRBD1 is a possible D gene (6 bases). This CDR3 is 15 amino acids long. Trimming shortened V by 0 bases and J by 0 bases, and 9 bases separated the two germline ends. Germline CDR1 and CDR2: SGHDT and YYEEEE.

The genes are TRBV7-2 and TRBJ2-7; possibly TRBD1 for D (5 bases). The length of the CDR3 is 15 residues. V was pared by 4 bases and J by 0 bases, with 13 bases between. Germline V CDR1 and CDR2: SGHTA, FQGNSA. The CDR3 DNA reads TGTGCCAGCAGCTCCGCAGGGTTGAGCTCCTACGAGCAGTACTTC. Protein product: CASSSAGLSSYEQYF.

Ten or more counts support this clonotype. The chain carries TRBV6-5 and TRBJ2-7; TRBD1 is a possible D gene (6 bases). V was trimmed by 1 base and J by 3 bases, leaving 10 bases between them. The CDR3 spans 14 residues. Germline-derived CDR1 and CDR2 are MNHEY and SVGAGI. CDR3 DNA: TGTGCCAGCAGTTACTTGCAACAGGGCTACGAGCAGTACTTC. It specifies CASSYLQQGYEQYF.

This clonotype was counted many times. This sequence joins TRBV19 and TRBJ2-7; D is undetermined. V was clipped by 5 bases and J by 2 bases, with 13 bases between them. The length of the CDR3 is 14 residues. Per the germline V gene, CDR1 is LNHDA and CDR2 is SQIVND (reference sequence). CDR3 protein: CASSQGMVTYEQYF. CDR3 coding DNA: TGTGCCAGTAGTCAAGGGATGGTAACCTACGAGCAGTACTTC.

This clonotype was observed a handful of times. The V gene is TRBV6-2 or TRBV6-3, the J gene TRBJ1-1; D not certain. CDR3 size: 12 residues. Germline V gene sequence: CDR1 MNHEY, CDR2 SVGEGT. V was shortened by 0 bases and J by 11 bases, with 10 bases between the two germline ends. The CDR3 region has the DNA TGTGCCAGCAGTTACTCTCCGACGGTGGCTTTCTTT. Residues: CASSYSPTVAFF.

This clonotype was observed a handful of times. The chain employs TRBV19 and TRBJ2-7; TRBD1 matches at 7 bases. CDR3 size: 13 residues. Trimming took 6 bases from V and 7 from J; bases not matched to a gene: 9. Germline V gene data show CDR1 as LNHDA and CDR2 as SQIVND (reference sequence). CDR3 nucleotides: TGTGCCAGTAGCCCTCTGCAGGGACAGGAGCAGTACTTC. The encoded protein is CASSPLQGQEQYF.

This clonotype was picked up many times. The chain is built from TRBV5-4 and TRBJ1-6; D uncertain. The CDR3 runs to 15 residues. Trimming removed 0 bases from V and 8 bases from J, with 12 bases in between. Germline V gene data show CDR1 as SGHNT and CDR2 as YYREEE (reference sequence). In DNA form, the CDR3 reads TGTGCCAGCAGCTTGGGCCGGGCCTTCCATTCACCCCTCCACTTT. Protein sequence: CASSLGRAFHSPLHF.

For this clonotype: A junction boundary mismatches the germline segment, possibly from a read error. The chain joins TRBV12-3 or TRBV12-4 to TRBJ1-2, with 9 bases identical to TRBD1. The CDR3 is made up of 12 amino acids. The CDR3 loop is CASSLGTGDYAF. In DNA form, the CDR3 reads TGTGCCAGCAGTTTAGGGACAGGGGACTACGCCTTC.

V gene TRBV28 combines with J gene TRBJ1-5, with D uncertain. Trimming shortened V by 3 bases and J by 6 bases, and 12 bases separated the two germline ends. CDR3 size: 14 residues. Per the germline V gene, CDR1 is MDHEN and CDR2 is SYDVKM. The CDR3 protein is CASSFVSRRQPQHF. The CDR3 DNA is TGTGCCAGCAGTTTTGTCAGTCGGCGTCAGCCCCAGCATTTT.

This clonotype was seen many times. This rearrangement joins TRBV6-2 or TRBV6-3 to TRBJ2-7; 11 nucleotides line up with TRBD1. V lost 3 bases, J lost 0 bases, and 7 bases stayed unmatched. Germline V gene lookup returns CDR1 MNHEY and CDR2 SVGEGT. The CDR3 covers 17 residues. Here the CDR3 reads CASSYRTGGWSSYEQYF. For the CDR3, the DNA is TGTGCCAGCAGTTATCGGACAGGGGGCTGGAGCTCCTACGAGCAGTACTTC.

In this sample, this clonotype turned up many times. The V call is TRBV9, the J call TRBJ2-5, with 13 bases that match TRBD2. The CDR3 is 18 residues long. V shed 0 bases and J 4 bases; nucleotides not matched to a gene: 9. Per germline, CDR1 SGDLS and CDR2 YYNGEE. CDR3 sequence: CASSVAGSLAGGGETQYF. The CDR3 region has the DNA TGTGCCAGCAGCGTAGCTGGTTCACTAGCGGGAGGGGGAGAGACCCAGTACTTC.

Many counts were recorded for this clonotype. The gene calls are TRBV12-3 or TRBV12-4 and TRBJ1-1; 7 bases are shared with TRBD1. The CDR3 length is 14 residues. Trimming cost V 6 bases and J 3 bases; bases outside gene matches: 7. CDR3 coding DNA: TGTGCCAGCAGGCGACAGGGTAGGGACACTGAAGCTTTCTTT. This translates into CASRRQGRDTEAFF.

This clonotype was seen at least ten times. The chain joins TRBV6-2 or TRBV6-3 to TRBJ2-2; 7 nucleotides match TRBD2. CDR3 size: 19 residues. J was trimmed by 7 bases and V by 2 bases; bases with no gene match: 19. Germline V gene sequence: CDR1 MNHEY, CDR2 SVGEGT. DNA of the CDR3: TGTGCCAGCAGTTACCCGGCAGGGTATGGGCGGGAGTATGACGGGGAGCTGTTTTTT. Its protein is CASSYPAGYGREYDGELFF.

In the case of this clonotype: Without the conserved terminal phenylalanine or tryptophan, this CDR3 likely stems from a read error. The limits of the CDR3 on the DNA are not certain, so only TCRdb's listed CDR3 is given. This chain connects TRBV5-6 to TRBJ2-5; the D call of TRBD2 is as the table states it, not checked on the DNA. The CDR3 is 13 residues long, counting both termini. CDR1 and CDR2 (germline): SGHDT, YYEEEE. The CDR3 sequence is CASSLVWSGTPQL.

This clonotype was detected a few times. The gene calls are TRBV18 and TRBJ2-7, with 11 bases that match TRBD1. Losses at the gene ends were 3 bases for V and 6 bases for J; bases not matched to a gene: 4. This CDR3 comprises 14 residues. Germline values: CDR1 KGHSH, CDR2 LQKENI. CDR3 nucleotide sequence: TGTGCCAGCTCACCGGACAGGGGGCCCGCCGAGCAGTACTTC. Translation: CASSPDRGPAEQYF.

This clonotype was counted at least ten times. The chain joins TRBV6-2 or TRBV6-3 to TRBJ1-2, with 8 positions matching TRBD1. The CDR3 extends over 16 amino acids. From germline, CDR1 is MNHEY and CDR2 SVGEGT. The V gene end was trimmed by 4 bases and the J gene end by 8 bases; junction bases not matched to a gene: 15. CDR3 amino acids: CASSFPRTGKGAGYTF. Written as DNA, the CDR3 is TGTGCCAGCAGTTTTCCCCGGACAGGGAAGGGGGCCGGCTACACCTTC.

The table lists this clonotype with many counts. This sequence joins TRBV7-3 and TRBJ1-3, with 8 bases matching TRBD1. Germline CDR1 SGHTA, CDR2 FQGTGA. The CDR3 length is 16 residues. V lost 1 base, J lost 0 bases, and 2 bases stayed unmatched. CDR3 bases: TGTGCCAGCAGCTTAAGGGACAGGATCTCTGGAAACACCATATATTTT. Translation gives CASSLRDRISGNTIYF.

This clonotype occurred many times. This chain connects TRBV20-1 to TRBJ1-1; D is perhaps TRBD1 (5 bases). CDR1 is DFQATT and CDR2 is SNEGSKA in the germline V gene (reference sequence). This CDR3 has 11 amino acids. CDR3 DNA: TGCGGTGGCAGGGTTGATGATGAAGCTTTCTTT. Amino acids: CGGRVDDEAFF.